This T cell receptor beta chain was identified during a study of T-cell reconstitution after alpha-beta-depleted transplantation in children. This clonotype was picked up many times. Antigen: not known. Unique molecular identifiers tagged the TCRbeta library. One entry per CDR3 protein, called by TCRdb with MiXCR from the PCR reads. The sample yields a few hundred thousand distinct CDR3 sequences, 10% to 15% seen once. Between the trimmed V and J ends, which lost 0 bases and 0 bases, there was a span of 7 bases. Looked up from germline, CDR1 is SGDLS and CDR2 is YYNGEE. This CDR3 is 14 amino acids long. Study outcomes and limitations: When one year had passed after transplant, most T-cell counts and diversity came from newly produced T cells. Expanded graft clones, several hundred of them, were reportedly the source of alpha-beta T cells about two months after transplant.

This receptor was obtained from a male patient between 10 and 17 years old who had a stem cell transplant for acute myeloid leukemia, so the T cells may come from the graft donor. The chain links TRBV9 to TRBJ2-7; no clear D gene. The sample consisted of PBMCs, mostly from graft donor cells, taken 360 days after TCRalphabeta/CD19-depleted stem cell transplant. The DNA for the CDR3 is TGTGCCAGCAGCGTAGCGGTTCCCTCCTACGAGCAGTACTTC. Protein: CASSVAVPSYEQYF.